The sequence of this T cell receptor beta chain was determined in a study of T-cell memory formation after mild COVID-19 (dated by TCRdb to about 2021). Looking at the study overall: Most TCR sequence clusters were specific to one of the two donors. The cohort comprised two young, previously healthy adult volunteers, one female and one male. In a couple of donors, T-cell clones that expanded and contracted after mild COVID-19 were followed by sequencing TCRalpha and TCRbeta repertoires longitudinally.

Instrument on record: Illumina NovaSeq 6000. Using 5'RACE with constant-segment primers, TCRalpha and TCRbeta cDNA libraries were constructed, with sample barcodes and unique molecular identifiers added in the process. RNA was extracted from every sample with Trizol reagent. Library amplification was performed in two PCR steps, and a second sample barcode and Illumina TruSeq adapters were introduced in the second step. Libraries were sequenced on an Illumina NovaSeq with 2 x 150 bp paired-end reads. The authors' pipeline ran thus. Demultiplexing of reads and collapsing into UMI-guided consensus sequences were performed with migec v1.2.7. Using mixcr v2.1.11, the UMI consensuses were aligned to TRA and TRB V and J templates and assembled into clonotypes. Expanded or contracted clonotypes were those called significant by both edgeR and NoisET, with noise models trained on biological replicates. edgeR calls used a false discovery rate-adjusted p below 0.01 and a log2 fold-change threshold of 1. As an exploratory analysis of dynamics, PCA with hierarchical clustering was applied to max-normalized trajectories of the 1000 most abundant clonotypes. Separately sequenced CD4+ and CD8+ repertoires were used to assign a CD4 or CD8 phenotype to each responding clone. TCRdb applied fastp at Q25 and MiXCR to the public reads, then kept only in-frame beta chains. Each entry merges the rows of one CDR3 protein and shows their most common DNA and genes. Clone size and V and J calls follow TCRdb, not the original study. In this sample the table shows under 700,000 distinct CDR3 sequences, about a fifth of which occur a single time. The top ten constitute around 12% of the sample.

This clonotype came up a few times. What this receptor recognizes is not known. Qualities for individual bases were not recorded, and no much larger clone is one base off. Overall study results and their limits: Contracting CD4+ clones were located mainly in the CM and EM memory subsets, whereas CD8+ clones were found to be enriched in EMRA. The study included only a couple of mild cases, and larger cohorts that include severe cases with pre-infection samples were judged to be necessary. Clones contracting from day 15 to 85 had balanced CD4/CD8 phenotypes, while a second wave expanding from day 15 to 37 was biased towards CD4+. Some responding clones were found in pre-infection memory, which suggests that pre-existing cross-reactive memory T cells took part in the SARS-CoV-2 response. Whether the second-wave clones peaking on day 37 were SARS-CoV-2 specific was not confirmed.

Ficoll-Paque density gradient centrifugation was used to isolate PBMCs. Sequenced sample: PBMCs or a T cell subset sorted from them (not recorded which). The clonotype was recovered from an adult woman who had mild COVID-19 (a few samples of this study predate the infection). The sample titles of this study are shuffled in the database, so cell type and time point are left out; the donor was told from shared clones.

The nucleotide sequence is TGTGCCAGCAGCTGGGGTTTCAATGAGCAGTTCTTC. Its coded protein is CASSWGFNEQFF. In this chain, TRBV5-4 is recombined with TRBJ2-1; no D gene is confidently identified. V lost 3 bases and J lost 6 bases; the stretch between them is 7 bases long. Based on the germline V gene (reference sequence), the CDR1 and CDR2 sequences are SGHNT and YYREEE. Counted from cysteine to phenylalanine, this CDR3 has 12 amino acids. Here the CDR3 DNA is all that survives: 36 bases in frame from base 1.